The 21 T cell receptor beta chains in this list originate from one sample, sequenced in a study of T-cell reconstitution after alpha-beta-depleted transplantation in children. Preparation of the TCRbeta library involved a method that used unique molecular identifiers. One entry per CDR3 protein results from TCRdb running MiXCR on the PCR reads. The table has under 400,000 distinct CDR3 sequences, approximately 23% seen once. Sample: PBMCs, mostly from graft donor cells, taken 180 days after TCRalphabeta/CD19-depleted stem cell transplant. These receptors were taken from a male patient younger than 18 who had a stem cell transplant for acute lymphoblastic leukemia, so the T cells may come from the graft donor.

This clonotype turned up a few times. The chain combines TRBV20-1 with TRBJ1-6; 8 nucleotides agree with TRBD1. From germline, CDR1 is DFQATT and CDR2 SNEGSKA (reference sequence). V shed 6 bases, J shed 10 bases, and the junction held 8 bases outside the gene matches. This CDR3 contains 13 residues. The CDR3 DNA reads TGCAGTGCCCCCGGACAGGGCAGATCACCCCTCCACTTT. Residues: CSAPGQGRSPLHF.

The gene calls are TRBV6-5 and TRBJ1-6; D gene ambiguous. Trimming took off 7 bases at V and 9 bases at J, with 13 bases between the two ends. The CDR3 is made up of 13 amino acids. Germline loops: CDR1 MNHEY, CDR2 SVGAGI. CDR3 nucleotide sequence: TGTGCCAGCACTTCTTTGGCGGGTTCACCCCTCCACTTT. Translating gives CASTSLAGSPLHF.

The chain couples TRBV10-3 to TRBJ2-3; 7 bases line up with TRBD1. The CDR3 totals 17 residues. Trimming cost V 6 bases and J 1 base; bases outside gene matches: 13. Germline V gene data show CDR1 as ENHRY and CDR2 as SYGVKD. The CDR3 DNA reads as TGTGCCATCAGGGATGACAGGGTGGTCTGGGGCACAGATACGCAGTATTTT. Its translation is CAIRDDRVVWGTDTQYF.

V usage is TRBV2 and J usage is TRBJ2-5, with TRBD1 as a possible D gene (6 bases). Germline values: CDR1 SNHLY, CDR2 FYNNEI. This CDR3 is built from 12 residues. V lost 5 bases to trimming and J lost 3 bases, with 7 bases between them. The CDR3 DNA sequence: TGTGCCAGCAGTTGGGACAAAGAGACCCAGTACTTC. It specifies CASSWDKETQYF.

This clonotype was counted many times. This chain uses TRBV10-3 with TRBJ1-4, with D possibly matching TRBD1 (5 bases). CDR1 ENHRY and CDR2 SYGVKD come from the germline V gene. The CDR3 runs 14 residues. Trimming took 4 bases from V and 3 from J, leaving 9 bases between them. The DNA for the CDR3 is TGTGCCATCAGTGCGGGGCAGGCTAATGAAAAACTGTTTTTT. Residues: CAISAGQANEKLFF.

The chain joins TRBV6-5 to TRBJ2-7; 7 bases are a match to TRBD1. CDR1 is MNHEY and CDR2 is SVGAGI in the germline V gene. The ends lost 2 bases at V and 5 bases at J; junction bases unmatched: 6. The CDR3 is made up of 14 amino acids. CDR3 sequence reads: CASSYMAGGDEQYF. CDR3 bases: TGTGCCAGCAGTTACATGGCAGGGGGTGACGAGCAGTACTTC.

The chain is built from TRBV18 and TRBJ1-2, with 11 bases lining up with TRBD1. This CDR3 comprises 17 residues. Germline-derived CDR1 and CDR2 are KGHSH and LQKENI. V trimming: 3 bases; J trimming: 5 bases; junction bases outside the gene matches: 11. The CDR3: CASSPLVGTGGEYGYTF. The CDR3 DNA follows: TGTGCCAGCTCACCCCTAGTAGGGACAGGGGGTGAGTATGGCTACACCTTC.

The chain has TRBV20-1 and TRBJ1-2; 9 nucleotides agree with TRBD1. The CDR3 covers 17 residues. Germline CDR1 is DFQATT and CDR2 is SNEGSKA (reference sequence). Trimming took 6 bases from V and 4 from J; bases not matched to a gene: 18. CDR3 DNA: TGCAGTGCCCCTTCCCTGGACAGGGGTAGGAAGGGCTATGGCTACACCTTC. It translates to CSAPSLDRGRKGYGYTF.

This clonotype appeared a few times. The gene calls are TRBV9 and TRBJ2-5, with D unresolved. The V and J ends lost 8 bases and 4 bases respectively, with 6 bases between them. The germline gives CDR1 SGDLS, CDR2 YYNGEE. This CDR3 has 10 residues. Here the CDR3 DNA reads TGTGCCAGGGCTGGAGAGACCCAGTACTTC. Encoded protein: CARAGETQYF.

This clonotype showed up just a few times. The genes are TRBV7-9 and TRBJ2-1; maybe TRBD1 (6 bases). Germline V gene lookup returns CDR1 SEHNR and CDR2 FQNEAQ (reference sequence). V was shortened by 5 bases and J by 2 bases, with 16 bases between the two germline ends. CDR3 length: 16 residues. As DNA, the CDR3 is TGTGCCAGCAGCCCTACAGGGTCAGGTACCTACAATGAGCAGTTCTTC. Translating gives CASSPTGSGTYNEQFF. Based on the CDR3 plus reference TRBV7-9 and TRBJ2-1, the full variable domain is DTGVSQNPRHKITKRGQNVTFRCDPISEHNRLYWYRQTLGQGPEFLTYFQNEAQLEKSRLLSDRFSAERPKGSFSTLEIQRTEQGDSAMYLCASSPTGSGTYNEQFFGPGTRLTVL.

This clonotype has just a few counts. The V call is TRBV5-1, the J call TRBJ2-5; D may match TRBD1 or TRBD2 (5 bases each). Trimming took off 1 base at V and 4 bases at J, with 17 bases between the two ends. The CDR3 contains 16 residues. Germline CDR1 and CDR2: SGHRS and YFSETQ. The CDR3 sequence is CASSLYGTPGGETQYF. CDR3 nucleotides: TGCGCCAGCAGCTTGTACGGGACCCCAGGCGGAGAGACCCAGTACTTC.

There are a few counts of this clonotype. The genes are TRBV7-9 and TRBJ2-1; tentative D call: TRBD1 (5 bases). The CDR3 has 16 amino acids. The V end was cut by 5 bases, the J end by 2 bases, with 16 bases between. In germline, CDR1 is SEHNR, CDR2 FQNEAQ (reference sequence). The CDR3 is CASSGLGRPPYNEQFF. In DNA, the CDR3 is TGTGCCAGCAGCGGGTTGGGGCGGCCACCCTACAATGAGCAGTTCTTC.

The chain employs TRBV28 and TRBJ1-3; D ambiguous. The CDR3 has 15 amino acids. Germline V gene sequence: CDR1 MDHEN, CDR2 SYDVKM. V was trimmed by 7 bases and J by 2 bases, leaving 15 bases between them. CDR3 protein: CASTRTGRPGNTIYF. The CDR3 DNA follows: TGTGCCAGCACCAGGACCGGGAGACCTGGAAACACCATATATTTT.

This clonotype was observed a few times. This rearrangement joins TRBV10-3 to TRBJ1-2; D is possibly TRBD1 (6 bases). The CDR3 is 12 residues long. The V and J ends lost 7 bases and 7 bases respectively, with 13 bases between them. Germline lookup yields CDR1 ENHRY and CDR2 SYGVKD. CDR3 protein: CAITGQKAGYTF. The CDR3 coding sequence is TGTGCCATCACCGGACAGAAAGCTGGCTACACCTTC.

The V and J genes are TRBV29-1 and TRBJ2-1, with 7 bases fitting TRBD2. This CDR3 contains 14 residues. Germline CDR1 is SQVTM and CDR2 is ANQGSEA. V lost 7 bases, J lost 3 bases, and 9 bases stayed unmatched. The CDR3 spells CSASLAAYYNEQFF. CDR3 in DNA: TGCAGCGCTTCTCTAGCGGCCTACTACAATGAGCAGTTCTTC.

The CDR3 nucleotides are TGTGCCAGCAGTTACGCCCTTATGGGGAAGCAGTACTTC. Amino acids: CASSYALMGKQYF. This chain connects TRBV6-5 to TRBJ2-7; D gene ambiguous. The CDR3 runs to 13 residues. V dropped 2 bases and J dropped 8 bases, with 13 bases sitting between them. CDR1 is MNHEY and CDR2 is SVGAGI in the germline V gene.

V gene TRBV19 combines with J gene TRBJ1-2; no reliable D call. Germline V gives CDR1 LNHDA, CDR2 SQIVND (reference sequence). The CDR3 length is 12 residues. The V end was cut by 6 bases, the J end by 4 bases, with 9 bases between. The CDR3, as DNA: TGTGCCAGTAGAGACGGTCGCTATGGCTACACCTTC. Protein sequence: CASRDGRYGYTF.

The chain's CDR3 is CASSAPGQRKKLFF. The DNA of the CDR3 is TGTGCCAGCAGTGCTCCGGGACAGAGGAAGAAGCTGTTTTTT. This chain joins TRBV12-3 or TRBV12-4 and TRBJ2-2, with TRBD1 identical over 7 bases. V lost 5 bases and J lost 12; bases outside the gene matches: 12. This CDR3 is 14 amino acids long.

Comments on this clonotype: A much larger clonotype is one base distant, so this may be a read error. The V and J genes are TRBV4-2 and TRBJ2-3; D possibly corresponds to TRBD2 (6 bases). The germline V gene has CDR1 LGHNA and CDR2 YNFKEQ. The CDR3 sequence is 16 residues long. CDR3 coding DNA: TGTGCCAGCAGCCAAGGGGACTCTTTCTACACAGATACGCAGAATTTT. Its translation is CASSQGDSFYTDTQNF.

This clonotype was seen many times. This chain joins TRBV12-3 or TRBV12-4 and TRBJ1-2; no reliable D call. V was cut by 2 bases and J by 8 bases, with 18 bases left in between. CDR3 length: 15 amino acids. In nucleotides, the CDR3 is TGTGCCAGCAGTTTAAAGCGGGTCGCTCGTTGGGGCTACACCTTC. This codes for CASSLKRVARWGYTF.

The rearrangement links TRBV2 to TRBJ1-1; a weak D match, TRBD1 (5 bases). Germline V gene sequence: CDR1 SNHLY, CDR2 FYNNEI. The CDR3 runs 14 residues. Deletions cut 4 bases from V and 3 bases from J, with 12 bases between. The CDR3 protein is CASSAWGEYTEAFF. The CDR3 nucleotides read TGTGCCAGCAGTGCATGGGGGGAGTACACTGAAGCTTTCTTT.